This T cell receptor beta chain was retrieved from a study of response to subunit inactivated influenza vaccine. This clonotype was seen more than once but under ten times. Antigen specificity is unknown. Findings and limits, study-wide: A suggestion made by the authors is that each seasonal influenza vaccination recruits few new T cells.

TCRdb used MiXCR to reprocess the RT-PCR reads, holding one entry per CDR3 protein. The data show a few hundred thousand distinct CDR3 sequences, 14% seen once. The receptor's source is a man aged 50 to 60 who received an inactivated influenza vaccine. Sequencing was performed on PBMCs from blood, taken 11 to 12 days after vaccination.

CDR3 DNA: TGCAGCGTTCCGGGACAGGGGCACGAGCAGTACTTC. Its translation is CSVPGQGHEQYF. The genes are TRBV29-1 and TRBJ2-7, with 10 bases lining up with TRBD1. The V and J ends lost 5 bases and 5 bases, in that order; junction bases with no gene match: 3. The CDR3 sequence is 12 residues long. Per germline, CDR1 SQVTM and CDR2 ANQGSEA.